A selection of T cell receptor beta chains follows, all from one sample in a study of OX40 agonist ivuxolimab in advanced cancers. The data were produced by immunoSEQ multiplex PCR, yet TCRdb's version contains in-frame clones alone and is incomplete. The sample has some 50,000 clones, approximately 90% seen once. The sequenced sample was CD4+ or CD8+ T cells sorted from blood, obtained in a trial of the OX40 agonist ivuxolimab. These receptors all come from an adult with an advanced solid tumor such as melanoma, head and neck, liver or kidney cancer. CDR3s include the opening cysteine and the closing phenylalanine or tryptophan. The order of the fields is V gene, J gene, clone size, D gene, CDR3 protein, CDR3 DNA. D genes are given only for firm matches. Size values are once, few and many counts, or a class for expanded clones, and some rows have none.

v_call: TRBV19; j_call: TRBJ2-7; clone_size: NA; d_call: NA; cdr3_aa: CASSIAVTQGYEQYF; cdr3_nt: TGTGCCAGTAGTATTGCGGTCACCCAGGGGTACGAGCAGTACTTC
v_call: TRBV6-5; j_call: TRBJ2-1; clone_size: NA; d_call: TRBD1; cdr3_aa: CASASTGGSYNEQFF; cdr3_nt: TGTGCCAGCGCCTCCACAGGGGGGTCCTACAATGAGCAGTTCTTC
v_call: TRBV18; j_call: TRBJ2-3; clone_size: once; d_call: TRBD2; cdr3_aa: CASSPGLSGLTDTQYF; cdr3_nt: TGTGCCAGCTCACCAGGGCTTAGCGGGCTCACAGATACGCAGTATTTT
v_call: TRBV18; j_call: TRBJ1-5; clone_size: few; d_call: NA; cdr3_aa: CASSPFRMDQPQHF; cdr3_nt: TGTGCCAGCTCACCATTCAGGATGGATCAGCCCCAGCATTTT
v_call: TRBV6-5; j_call: TRBJ1-1; clone_size: once; d_call: TRBD1; cdr3_aa: CASGLTGGAGTEAFF; cdr3_nt: TGTGCCAGCGGACTTACAGGGGGCGCAGGAACTGAAGCTTTCTTT
v_call: TRBV9; j_call: TRBJ2-2; clone_size: NA; d_call: TRBD1; cdr3_aa: CASSTRQGASTGELFF; cdr3_nt: TGTGCCAGCAGCACCCGACAGGGGGCGAGCACCGGGGAGCTGTTTTTT
v_call: TRBV18; j_call: TRBJ2-7; clone_size: NA; d_call: NA; cdr3_aa: CASSSDTDEQYF; cdr3_nt: TGTGCCAGCTCATCGGACACTGACGAGCAGTACTTC
v_call: TRBV29-1; j_call: TRBJ2-1; clone_size: NA; d_call: NA; cdr3_aa: CSADLLFGADEQFF; cdr3_nt: TGCAGCGCCGATCTACTCTTTGGAGCGGATGAGCAGTTCTTC
v_call: TRBV10-3; j_call: TRBJ2-2; clone_size: NA; d_call: NA; cdr3_aa: CAIRRREDTGELFF; cdr3_nt: TGTGCCATTCGTAGGAGAGAGGACACCGGGGAGCTGTTTTTT
v_call: TRBV5-6; j_call: TRBJ2-7; clone_size: NA; d_call: NA; cdr3_aa: CASSLAVGREQYF; cdr3_nt: TGTGCCAGCAGCTTGGCCGTTGGGCGCGAGCAGTACTTC
v_call: TRBV9; j_call: TRBJ2-1; clone_size: NA; d_call: NA; cdr3_aa: CASSVSGTINEQFF; cdr3_nt: TGTGCCAGCAGCGTATCCGGGACGATCAATGAGCAGTTCTTC
v_call: TRBV4-1; j_call: TRBJ1-5; clone_size: NA; d_call: TRBD1; cdr3_aa: CASSQGPGQVNQPQHF; cdr3_nt: TGCGCCAGCAGCCAAGGCCCGGGACAGGTCAATCAGCCCCAGCATTTT
v_call: TRBV6-5; j_call: TRBJ2-7; clone_size: NA; d_call: NA; cdr3_aa: CASSLTGLLTYEQYF; cdr3_nt: TGTGCCAGCAGTTTAACAGGGCTTCTTACCTACGAGCAGTACTTC
v_call: TRBV5-1; j_call: TRBJ2-1; clone_size: NA; d_call: NA; cdr3_aa: CASTQDVVYNEQFF; cdr3_nt: TGCGCCAGCACCCAGGACGTTGTATACAATGAGCAGTTCTTC
v_call: TRBV4-1; j_call: TRBJ1-5; clone_size: once; d_call: NA; cdr3_aa: CASSQDSGQIGSSNQPQHF; cdr3_nt: TGCGCCAGCAGCCAAGATTCAGGCCAAATTGGGAGTAGCAATCAGCCCCAGCATTTT
v_call: TRBV5-1; j_call: TRBJ1-2; clone_size: once; d_call: NA; cdr3_aa: CASSLAGQNYGYTF; cdr3_nt: TGCGCCAGCAGCTTGGCAGGACAAAACTATGGCTACACCTTC
v_call: TRBV5-1; j_call: TRBJ2-7; clone_size: NA; d_call: NA; cdr3_aa: CASSLGLNSYEQYF; cdr3_nt: TGCGCCAGCAGCTTGGGACTAAATTCCTACGAGCAGTACTTC
v_call: TRBV30; j_call: TRBJ1-1; clone_size: few; d_call: NA; cdr3_aa: CAWLRRGYTEAFF; cdr3_nt: TGTGCCTGGTTGCGACGGGGATACACTGAAGCTTTCTTT
v_call: TRBV5-5; j_call: TRBJ2-3; clone_size: NA; d_call: NA; cdr3_aa: CASSLIGDSTDTQYF; cdr3_nt: TGTGCCAGCAGCTTGATCGGGGATAGCACAGATACGCAGTATTTT
v_call: TRBV2; j_call: TRBJ1-5; clone_size: NA; d_call: TRBD1; cdr3_aa: CASRETGDQPQHF; cdr3_nt: TGTGCCAGCAGGGAGACAGGGGATCAGCCCCAGCATTTT
v_call: TRBV5-5; j_call: TRBJ1-5; clone_size: NA; d_call: NA; cdr3_aa: CASSPGLINQPQHF; cdr3_nt: TGTGCCAGCAGCCCAGGACTGATCAATCAGCCCCAGCATTTT
v_call: TRBV6-1; j_call: TRBJ2-2; clone_size: NA; d_call: NA; cdr3_aa: CASSEAHPRTKTGELFF; cdr3_nt: TGTGCCAGCAGTGAAGCTCATCCGCGAACAAAGACCGGGGAGCTGTTTTTT
v_call: TRBV19; j_call: TRBJ1-5; clone_size: few; d_call: NA; cdr3_aa: CASSIAARSINQPQHF; cdr3_nt: TGTGCCAGTAGTATAGCCGCCAGGAGTATTAATCAGCCCCAGCATTTT
v_call: TRBV27; j_call: TRBJ1-4; clone_size: NA; d_call: NA; cdr3_aa: CASSPDSWDFREKLFF; cdr3_nt: TGTGCCAGCAGTCCGGACAGTTGGGACTTCCGGGAAAAACTGTTTTTT
v_call: TRBV2; j_call: TRBJ1-1; clone_size: NA; d_call: TRBD1; cdr3_aa: CASSNRGSNTEAFF; cdr3_nt: TGTGCCAGCAGTAACAGGGGTTCGAACACTGAAGCTTTCTTT
v_call: TRBV19; j_call: TRBJ2-7; clone_size: once; d_call: TRBD1; cdr3_aa: CASSAGQGSYEQYF; cdr3_nt: TGTGCCAGTAGTGCGGGACAGGGATCCTACGAGCAGTACTTC
v_call: TRBV5-1; j_call: TRBJ2-1; clone_size: NA; d_call: NA; cdr3_aa: CASSLAPGGPNEQFF; cdr3_nt: TGCGCCAGCAGCTTGGCCCCCGGAGGCCCCAATGAGCAGTTCTTC
v_call: TRBV30; j_call: TRBJ1-1; clone_size: NA; d_call: NA; cdr3_aa: CAWSVPLSAGANTEAFF; cdr3_nt: TGTGCCTGGAGTGTACCCCTTTCGGCAGGTGCGAACACTGAAGCTTTCTTT
v_call: TRBV5-1; j_call: TRBJ2-3; clone_size: NA; d_call: NA; cdr3_aa: CASRPVQVRQMDTQYF; cdr3_nt: TGCGCCAGCAGGCCTGTTCAGGTTCGGCAGATGGATACGCAGTATTTT
v_call: TRBV27; j_call: TRBJ1-2; clone_size: NA; d_call: NA; cdr3_aa: CASSSLGRYTF; cdr3_nt: TGTGCCAGCAGCTCCTTGGGCAGATACACCTTC
v_call: TRBV19; j_call: TRBJ2-3; clone_size: once; d_call: TRBD2; cdr3_aa: CASSIDTSGGAGTQYF; cdr3_nt: TGTGCCAGTAGTATAGATACTAGCGGGGGGGCGGGTACGCAGTATTTT
v_call: TRBV6-1; j_call: TRBJ2-2; clone_size: NA; d_call: TRBD2; cdr3_aa: CASNRAGGNTGELFF; cdr3_nt: TGTGCCAGCAATAGAGCGGGGGGGAACACCGGGGAGCTGTTTTTT
v_call: TRBV7-2; j_call: TRBJ2-7; clone_size: NA; d_call: TRBD1; cdr3_aa: CASSLRQGGPEQYF; cdr3_nt: TGTGCCAGCAGCTTACGACAGGGTGGCCCCGAGCAGTACTTC
v_call: TRBV6-5; j_call: TRBJ1-3; clone_size: NA; d_call: TRBD1; cdr3_aa: CASSRGGAGNTIYF; cdr3_nt: TGTGCCAGCAGTCGAGGGGGCGCGGGAAACACCATATATTTT
v_call: TRBV7-8; j_call: TRBJ2-3; clone_size: NA; d_call: TRBD1; cdr3_aa: CASSPRSGTGVDF; cdr3_nt: TGTGCCAGCAGCCCTAGATCCGGGACAGGGGTTGATTTT
v_call: TRBV10-2; j_call: TRBJ2-1; clone_size: NA; d_call: NA; cdr3_aa: CASSRANEQFF; cdr3_nt: TGCGCCAGCAGCCGGGCAAATGAGCAGTTCTTC
v_call: TRBV30; j_call: TRBJ1-4; clone_size: once; d_call: NA; cdr3_aa: CAWSVPRGTTNEKLFF; cdr3_nt: TGTGCCTGGAGTGTACCCAGGGGCACAACTAATGAAAAACTGTTTTTT
v_call: TRBV5-6; j_call: TRBJ1-1; clone_size: NA; d_call: NA; cdr3_aa: CASSAGLSTEAFF; cdr3_nt: TGTGCCAGCAGCGCGGGACTGAGCACTGAAGCTTTCTTT
v_call: TRBV7-9; j_call: TRBJ1-6; clone_size: NA; d_call: NA; cdr3_aa: CASSPPGGSPLHF; cdr3_nt: TGTGCCAGCAGCCCACCGGGAGGTTCACCCCTCCACTTT
v_call: TRBV28; j_call: TRBJ1-1; clone_size: NA; d_call: NA; cdr3_aa: CASIFGPEAFF; cdr3_nt: TGTGCCAGCATTTTTGGTCCTGAAGCTTTCTTT
v_call: TRBV29-1; j_call: TRBJ1-2; clone_size: NA; d_call: NA; cdr3_aa: CSVGGSYGYTF; cdr3_nt: TGCAGCGTTGGGGGGTCCTATGGCTACACCTTC
v_call: TRBV12-5; j_call: TRBJ1-3; clone_size: NA; d_call: NA; cdr3_aa: CASGLPASGNTIYF; cdr3_nt: TGTGCTAGTGGTTTGCCGGCCTCTGGAAACACCATATATTTT
v_call: TRBV19; j_call: TRBJ2-1; clone_size: NA; d_call: TRBD2; cdr3_aa: CASTGSGRAIESSYNEQFF; cdr3_nt: TGTGCCAGTACGGGAAGCGGGAGGGCCATCGAGAGCTCCTACAATGAGCAGTTCTTC
v_call: TRBV5-5; j_call: TRBJ2-1; clone_size: NA; d_call: NA; cdr3_aa: CASSFVVYNEQFF; cdr3_nt: TGTGCCAGCAGCTTTGTTGTCTACAATGAGCAGTTCTTC
v_call: TRBV28; j_call: TRBJ2-2; clone_size: NA; d_call: TRBD1; cdr3_aa: CASRLNRGKNTGELFF; cdr3_nt: TGTGCCAGCAGACTAAACAGGGGAAAGAACACCGGGGAGCTGTTTTTT
v_call: TRBV11-2; j_call: TRBJ1-4; clone_size: NA; d_call: NA; cdr3_aa: CASSHLWGGPEKLFF; cdr3_nt: TGTGCCAGCAGCCACTTGTGGGGGGGGCCTGAAAAACTGTTTTTT